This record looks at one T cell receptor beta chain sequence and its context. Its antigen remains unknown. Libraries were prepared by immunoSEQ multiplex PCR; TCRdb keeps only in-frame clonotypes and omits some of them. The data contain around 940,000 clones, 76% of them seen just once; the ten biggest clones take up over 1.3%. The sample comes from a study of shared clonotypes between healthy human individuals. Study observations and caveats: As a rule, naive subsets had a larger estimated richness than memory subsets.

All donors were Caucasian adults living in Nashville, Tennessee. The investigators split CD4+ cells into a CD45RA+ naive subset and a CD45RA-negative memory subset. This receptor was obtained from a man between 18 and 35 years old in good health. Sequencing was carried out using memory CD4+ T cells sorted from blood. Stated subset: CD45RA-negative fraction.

The CDR3 DNA reads TGTGCCAGCAGTGCTATAGGGGGCATGGCTGAAGCTTTCTTT. Residues: CASSAIGGMAEAFF. The chain is built from TRBV6-1 and TRBJ1-1; TRBD1 matches 7 bases. The CDR3 extends over 14 amino acids. Germline V gives CDR1 MNHNS, CDR2 SASEGT. V was pared by 4 bases and J by 6 bases, with 8 bases of the junction left unmatched.